This T cell receptor beta chain was sequenced in a study of human T cells and chemical hapten exposure. The sample holds many counts of this clonotype. Time point in this sample: patch test 1, 2 weeks after DPC sensitization. Treatment: therapeutic diphenylcyclopropenone sensitization with weekly scalp DPC. Deletions cut 0 bases from V and 0 bases from J, with 11 bases between. Per germline, CDR1 DFQATT and CDR2 SNEGSKA (reference sequence). The length of the CDR3 is 15 residues. TCRdb ran MiXCR on the RACE reads and lists one entry per CDR3 protein. The sample gives approximately 77,000 distinct CDR3 sequences, 7.5% to 9.5% of which show up once; about 1.6% is in the top ten.

The material was whole blood, obtained in connection with sensitization to the hapten diphenylcyclopropenone (DPC). This TCR came from a woman aged 25 to 39 with alopecia areata. Some clones in this sample may be carry-over from other donors' samples. V is TRBV20-1 and J is TRBJ2-5; D is unresolved. The CDR3 protein is CSARDSGRYQETQYF. CDR3 sequence (DNA): TGCAGTGCTAGAGATTCTGGACGGTACCAAGAGACCCAGTACTTC.